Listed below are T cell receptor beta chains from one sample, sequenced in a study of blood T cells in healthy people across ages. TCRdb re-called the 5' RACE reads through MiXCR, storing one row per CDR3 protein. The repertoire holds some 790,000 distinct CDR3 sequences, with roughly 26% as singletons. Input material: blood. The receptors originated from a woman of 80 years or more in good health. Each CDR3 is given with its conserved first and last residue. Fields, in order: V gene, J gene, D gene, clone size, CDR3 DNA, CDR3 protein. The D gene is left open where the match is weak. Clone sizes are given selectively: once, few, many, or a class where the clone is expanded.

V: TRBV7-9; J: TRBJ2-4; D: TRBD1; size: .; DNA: TGTGCCAGCAGCCTACAGGGGGGAGCCAAAAACATTCAGTACTTC; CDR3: CASSLQGGAKNIQYF
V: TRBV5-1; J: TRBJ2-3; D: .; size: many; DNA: TGCGCCAGCAGCTTAGGGGAGTATAACACAGATACGCAGTATTTT; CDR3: CASSLGEYNTDTQYF
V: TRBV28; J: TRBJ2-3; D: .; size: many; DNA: TGTGCCAGCAGTTTATTCAGTCAGGGAGATACGCAGTATTTT; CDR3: CASSLFSQGDTQYF
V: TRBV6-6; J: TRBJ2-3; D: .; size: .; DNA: TGTGCCAGCAGGGACGGACTAACCACAGATACGCAGTATTTT; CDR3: CASRDGLTTDTQYF
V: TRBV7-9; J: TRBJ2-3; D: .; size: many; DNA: TGTGCCAGCAGCTTGACGGGGGGCTCGGATACGCAGTATTTT; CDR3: CASSLTGGSDTQYF
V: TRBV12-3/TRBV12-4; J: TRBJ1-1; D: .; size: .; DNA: TGTGCCAGCAGCAGCTACGGGGGTCACACTGAAGCTTTCTTT; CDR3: CASSSYGGHTEAFF
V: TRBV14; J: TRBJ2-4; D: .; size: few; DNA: TGTGCCAGCAGCCAAGTGGGTGGCAAGAAAAACATTCAGTACTTC; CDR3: CASSQVGGKKNIQYF
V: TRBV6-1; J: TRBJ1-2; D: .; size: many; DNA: TGTGCCAGCAGCGAGGTTGGACAGAGCGACTATGGCTACACCTTC; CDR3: CASSEVGQSDYGYTF
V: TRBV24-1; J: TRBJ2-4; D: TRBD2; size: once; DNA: TGTGCCACCAGTGAGCCGATTAGCGGGGTTAATGAGCAGTACTTC; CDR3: CATSEPISGVNEQYF
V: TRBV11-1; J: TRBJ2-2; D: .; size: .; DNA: TGTGCCAGCAGCCCAAGCGGCAGAAACACCGGGGAGCTGTTTTTT; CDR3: CASSPSGRNTGELFF
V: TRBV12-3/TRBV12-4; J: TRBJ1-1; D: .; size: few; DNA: TGTGCCAGCAGTTACGGGGGGTGGGCTTTCTTT; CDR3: CASSYGGWAFF
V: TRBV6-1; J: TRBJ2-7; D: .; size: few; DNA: TGTGCCAGCAGTGAAACTCCAAGGGCCGGACAGTACTTC; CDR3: CASSETPRAGQYF